The entry that follows covers one T cell receptor beta chain sequence. The data are from a study of shared clonotypes between healthy human individuals. Repertoires were generated with immunoSEQ multiplex PCR, while TCRdb's copy carries only in-frame clones and drops some. The sample yields over 2 million clones, just under 95% seen once. From germline, CDR1 is SGHDT and CDR2 YYEEEE. The CDR3 spans 13 residues. V was trimmed by 2 bases and J by 4 bases, leaving 7 bases between them. CD45RO-negative, CCR7-positively selected cells formed the naive CD8 fraction, excluding terminally differentiated effector memory CD45RA+ cells.

The clonotype was recovered from a man in his late teens or twenties in good health. The sequenced sample was naive CD8+ T cells sorted from blood. This rearrangement joins TRBV5-6 to TRBJ2-1; D is unresolved. Here the CDR3 reads CASSFLTYNEQFF. As DNA, the CDR3 is TGTGCCAGCAGCTTCCTGACTTACAATGAGCAGTTCTTC.